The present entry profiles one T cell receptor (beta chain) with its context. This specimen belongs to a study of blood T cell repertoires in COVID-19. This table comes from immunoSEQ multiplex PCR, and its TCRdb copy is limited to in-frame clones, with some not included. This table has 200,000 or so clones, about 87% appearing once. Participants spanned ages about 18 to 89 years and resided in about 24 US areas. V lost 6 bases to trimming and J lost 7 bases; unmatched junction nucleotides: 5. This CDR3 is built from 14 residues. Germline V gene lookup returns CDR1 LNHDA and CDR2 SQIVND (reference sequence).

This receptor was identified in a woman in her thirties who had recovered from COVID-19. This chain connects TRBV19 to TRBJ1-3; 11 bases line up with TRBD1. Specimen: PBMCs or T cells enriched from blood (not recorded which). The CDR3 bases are TGTGCCAGTAGGGACAGGGGGCTAAGGAACACCATATATTTT. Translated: CASRDRGLRNTIYF.